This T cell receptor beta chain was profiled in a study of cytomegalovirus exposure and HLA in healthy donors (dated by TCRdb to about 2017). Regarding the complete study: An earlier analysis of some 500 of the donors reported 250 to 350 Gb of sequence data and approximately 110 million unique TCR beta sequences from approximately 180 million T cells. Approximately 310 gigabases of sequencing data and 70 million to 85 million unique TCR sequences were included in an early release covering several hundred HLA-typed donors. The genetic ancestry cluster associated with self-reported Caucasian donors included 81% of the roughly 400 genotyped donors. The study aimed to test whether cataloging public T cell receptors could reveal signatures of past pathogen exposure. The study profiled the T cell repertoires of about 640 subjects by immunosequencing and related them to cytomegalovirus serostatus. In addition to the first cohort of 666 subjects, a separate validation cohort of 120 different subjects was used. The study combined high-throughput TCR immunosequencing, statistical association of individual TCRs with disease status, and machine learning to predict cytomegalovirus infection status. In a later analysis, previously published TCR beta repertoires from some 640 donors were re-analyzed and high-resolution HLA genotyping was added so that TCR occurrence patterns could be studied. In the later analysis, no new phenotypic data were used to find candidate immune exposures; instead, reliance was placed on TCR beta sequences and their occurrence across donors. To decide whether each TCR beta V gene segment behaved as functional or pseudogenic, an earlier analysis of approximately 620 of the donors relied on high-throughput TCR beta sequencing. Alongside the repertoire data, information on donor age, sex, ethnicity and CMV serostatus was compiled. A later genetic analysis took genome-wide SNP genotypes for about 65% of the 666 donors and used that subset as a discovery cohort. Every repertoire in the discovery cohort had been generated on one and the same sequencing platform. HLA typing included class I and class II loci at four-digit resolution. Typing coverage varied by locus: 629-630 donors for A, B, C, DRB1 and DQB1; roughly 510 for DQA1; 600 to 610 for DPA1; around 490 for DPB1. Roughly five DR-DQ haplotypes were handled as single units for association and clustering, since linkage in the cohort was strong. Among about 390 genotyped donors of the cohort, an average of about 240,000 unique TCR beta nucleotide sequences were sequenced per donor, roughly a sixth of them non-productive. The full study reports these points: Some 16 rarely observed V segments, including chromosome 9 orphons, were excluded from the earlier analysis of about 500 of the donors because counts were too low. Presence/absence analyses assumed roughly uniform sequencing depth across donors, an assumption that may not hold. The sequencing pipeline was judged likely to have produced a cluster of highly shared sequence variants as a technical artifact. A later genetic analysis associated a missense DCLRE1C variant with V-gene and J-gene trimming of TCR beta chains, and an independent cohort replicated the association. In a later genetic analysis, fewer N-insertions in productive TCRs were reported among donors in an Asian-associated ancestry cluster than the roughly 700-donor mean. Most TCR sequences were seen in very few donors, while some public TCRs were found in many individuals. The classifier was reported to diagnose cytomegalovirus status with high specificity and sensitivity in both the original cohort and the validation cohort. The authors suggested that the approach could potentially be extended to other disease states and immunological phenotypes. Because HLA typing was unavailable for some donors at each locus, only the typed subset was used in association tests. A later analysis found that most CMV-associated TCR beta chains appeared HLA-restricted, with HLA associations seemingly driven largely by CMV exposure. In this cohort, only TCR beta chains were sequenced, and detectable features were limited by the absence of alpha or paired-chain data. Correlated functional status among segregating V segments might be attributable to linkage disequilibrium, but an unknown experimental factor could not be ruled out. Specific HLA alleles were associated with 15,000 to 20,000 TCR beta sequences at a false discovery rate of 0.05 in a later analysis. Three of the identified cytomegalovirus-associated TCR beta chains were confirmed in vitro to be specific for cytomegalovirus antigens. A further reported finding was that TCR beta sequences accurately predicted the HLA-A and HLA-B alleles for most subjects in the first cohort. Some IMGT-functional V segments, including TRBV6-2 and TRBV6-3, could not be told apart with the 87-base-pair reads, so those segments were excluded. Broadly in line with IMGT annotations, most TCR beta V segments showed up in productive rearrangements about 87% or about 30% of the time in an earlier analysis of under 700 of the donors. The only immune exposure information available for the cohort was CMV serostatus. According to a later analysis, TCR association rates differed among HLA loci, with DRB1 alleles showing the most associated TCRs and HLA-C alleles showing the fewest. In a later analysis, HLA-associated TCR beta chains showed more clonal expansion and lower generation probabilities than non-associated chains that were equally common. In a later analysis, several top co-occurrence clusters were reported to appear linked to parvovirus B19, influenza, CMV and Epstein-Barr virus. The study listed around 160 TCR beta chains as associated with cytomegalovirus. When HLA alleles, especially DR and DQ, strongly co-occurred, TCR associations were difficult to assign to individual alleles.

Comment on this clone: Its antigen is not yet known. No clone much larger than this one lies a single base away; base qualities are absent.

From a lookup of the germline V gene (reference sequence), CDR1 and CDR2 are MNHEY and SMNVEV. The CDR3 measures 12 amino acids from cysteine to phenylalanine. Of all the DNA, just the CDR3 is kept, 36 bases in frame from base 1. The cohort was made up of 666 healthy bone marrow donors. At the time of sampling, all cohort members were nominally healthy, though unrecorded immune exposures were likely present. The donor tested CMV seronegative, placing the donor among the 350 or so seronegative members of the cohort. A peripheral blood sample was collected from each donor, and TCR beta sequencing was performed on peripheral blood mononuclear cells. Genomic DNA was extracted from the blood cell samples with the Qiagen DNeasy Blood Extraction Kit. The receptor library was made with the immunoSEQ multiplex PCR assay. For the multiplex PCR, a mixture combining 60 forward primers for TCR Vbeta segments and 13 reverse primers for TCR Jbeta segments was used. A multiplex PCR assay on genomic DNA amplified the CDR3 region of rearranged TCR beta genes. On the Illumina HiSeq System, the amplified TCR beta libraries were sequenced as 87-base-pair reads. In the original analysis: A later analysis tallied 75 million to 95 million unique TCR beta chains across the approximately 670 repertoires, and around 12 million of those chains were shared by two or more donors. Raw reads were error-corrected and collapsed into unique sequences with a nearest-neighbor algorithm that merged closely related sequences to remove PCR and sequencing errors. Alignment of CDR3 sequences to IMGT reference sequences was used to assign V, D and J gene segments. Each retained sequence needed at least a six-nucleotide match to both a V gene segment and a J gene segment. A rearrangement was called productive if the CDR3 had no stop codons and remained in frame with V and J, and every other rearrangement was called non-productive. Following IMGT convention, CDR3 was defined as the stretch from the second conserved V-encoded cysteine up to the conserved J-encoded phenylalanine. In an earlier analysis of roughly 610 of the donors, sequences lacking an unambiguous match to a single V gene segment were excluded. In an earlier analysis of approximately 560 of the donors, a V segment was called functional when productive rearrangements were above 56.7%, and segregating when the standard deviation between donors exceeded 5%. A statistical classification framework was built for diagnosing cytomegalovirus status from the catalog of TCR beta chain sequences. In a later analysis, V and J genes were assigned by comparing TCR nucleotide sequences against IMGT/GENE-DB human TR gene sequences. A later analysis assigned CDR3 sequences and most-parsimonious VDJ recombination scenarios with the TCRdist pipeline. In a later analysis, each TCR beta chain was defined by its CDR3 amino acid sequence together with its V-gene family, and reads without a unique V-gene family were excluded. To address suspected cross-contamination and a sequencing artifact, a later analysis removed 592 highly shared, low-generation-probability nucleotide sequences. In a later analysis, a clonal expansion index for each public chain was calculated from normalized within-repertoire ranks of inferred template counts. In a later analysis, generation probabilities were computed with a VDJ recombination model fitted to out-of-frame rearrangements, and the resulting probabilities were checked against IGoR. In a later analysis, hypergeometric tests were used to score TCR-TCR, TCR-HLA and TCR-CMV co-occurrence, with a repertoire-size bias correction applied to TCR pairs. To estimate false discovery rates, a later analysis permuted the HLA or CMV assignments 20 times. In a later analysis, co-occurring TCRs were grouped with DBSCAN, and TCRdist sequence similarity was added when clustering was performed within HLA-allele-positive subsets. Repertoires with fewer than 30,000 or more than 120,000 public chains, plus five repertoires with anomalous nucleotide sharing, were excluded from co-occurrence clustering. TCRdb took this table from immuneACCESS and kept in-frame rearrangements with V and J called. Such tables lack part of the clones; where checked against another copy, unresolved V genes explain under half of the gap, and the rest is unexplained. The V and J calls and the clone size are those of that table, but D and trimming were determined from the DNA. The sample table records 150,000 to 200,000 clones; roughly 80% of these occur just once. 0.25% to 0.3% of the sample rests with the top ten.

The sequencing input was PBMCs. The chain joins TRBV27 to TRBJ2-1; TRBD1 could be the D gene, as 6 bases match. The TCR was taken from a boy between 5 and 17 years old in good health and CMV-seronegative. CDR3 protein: CVSRDTVDEQFF. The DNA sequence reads TGTGTCTCCCGGGACACTGTTGATGAGCAGTTCTTC.